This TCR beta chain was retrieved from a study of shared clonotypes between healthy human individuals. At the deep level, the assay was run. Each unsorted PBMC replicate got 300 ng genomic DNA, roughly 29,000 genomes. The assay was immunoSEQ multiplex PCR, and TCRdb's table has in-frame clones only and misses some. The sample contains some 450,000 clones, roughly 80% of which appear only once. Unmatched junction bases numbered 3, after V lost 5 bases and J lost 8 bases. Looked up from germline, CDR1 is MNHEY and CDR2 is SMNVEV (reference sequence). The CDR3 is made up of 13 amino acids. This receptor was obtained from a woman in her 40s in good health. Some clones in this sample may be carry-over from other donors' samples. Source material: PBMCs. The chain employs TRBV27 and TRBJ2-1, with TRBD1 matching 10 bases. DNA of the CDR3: TGTGCCAGCAGTCGACAGGGGGCCTATGAGCAGTTCTTC. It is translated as CASSRQGAYEQFF.